Presented here are 24 T cell receptor beta chains from one specimen sequenced in a study of blood T cell repertoires in COVID-19. The table came from immunoSEQ multiplex PCR; TCRdb's copy has only in-frame clones and leaves some out. The table shows about 310,000 clones, with roughly 86% occurring only once. The sequencing sample was made of PBMCs or T cells enriched from blood (not recorded which). The receptors were sampled from a woman in her late teens or twenties who had recovered from COVID-19.

The gene calls are TRBV4-1 and TRBJ1-1; D might be TRBD1 (6 bases). The ends were cut back, 0 bases at V and 1 base at J, with 15 bases in the middle. CDR1 is MGHRA, CDR2 YSYEKL, per germline. The CDR3 consists of 17 residues. The CDR3 loop reads CASSQDGGGRRNTEAFF. The CDR3 bases are TGCGCCAGCAGCCAAGATGGTGGGGGCCGTAGGAACACTGAAGCTTTCTTT.

This sequence joins TRBV6-5 and TRBJ2-1; 8 bases are shared with TRBD2. Germline lookup yields CDR1 MNHEY and CDR2 SVGAGI. The ends lost 8 bases at V and 7 bases at J; junction bases unmatched: 7. This CDR3 is 13 amino acids long. The chain's CDR3 is CASGRREVNEQFF. DNA of the CDR3: TGTGCCAGCGGCCGGCGGGAGGTGAATGAGCAGTTCTTC.

A few counts support this clone. The chain has TRBV5-1 and TRBJ2-7; the match to TRBD2 covers 9 bases. This CDR3 comprises 15 residues. Germline V gene lookup returns CDR1 SGHRS and CDR2 YFSETQ. The V segment lost 3 bases and the J segment 5 bases; nucleotides outside the gene matches: 9. CDR3 nucleotides: TGCGCCAGCAGCTCCTCCCCCGGGACTAGCAACGAGCAGTACTTC. Amino acids: CASSSSPGTSNEQYF.

This chain connects TRBV11-3 to TRBJ2-7, with TRBD1 as a possible D gene (6 bases). CDR3 length equals 15 residues. Germline-derived CDR1 and CDR2 are SGHNT and YENEEA. The V gene lost 2 bases and the J gene lost 0 bases, with 11 bases spanning the gap. The CDR3 DNA is TGTGCCAGCAGCTTAAGGGGACACGCCTCCTACGAGCAGTACTTC. It is translated as CASSLRGHASYEQYF. Full variable domain (outside the CDR3, taken from reference TRBV11-3 and TRBJ2-7): EAGVVQSPRYKIIEKKQPVAFWCNPISGHNTLYWYLQNLGQGPELLIRYENEEAVDDSQLPKDRFSAERLKGVDSTLKIQPAELGDSAVYLCASSLRGHASYEQYFGPGTRLTVT.

The chain combines TRBV11-2 with TRBJ2-3, with D perhaps TRBD2 (6 bases). Germline V gene lookup returns CDR1 SGHAT and CDR2 FQNNGV. The CDR3 is made up of 16 amino acids. Between the trimmed V and J ends, which lost 3 bases and 4 bases, there was a span of 17 bases. The CDR3 DNA reads TGTGCCAGCAGCTTCGCGAGACGGAGGGGAGCAGATACGCAGTATTTT. Translation: CASSFARRRGADTQYF.

In regard to this clone: The junction and the germline gene differ at one end; a read error may be behind it. This sequence joins TRBV7-9 and TRBJ1-1; 10 nucleotides align to TRBD1. The germline CDR1 and CDR2 sequences are SEHNR and FQNEAQ (reference sequence). The CDR3 has 15 amino acids. The CDR3 DNA is TGTGCCAGCAGCCCTCGACAGGGGGCGACCACTGAAACTTTCTTT. It yields the protein CASSPRQGATTETFF.

The chain uses TRBV30 and TRBJ2-2, with 8 bases fitting TRBD2. Germline V gene data show CDR1 as GTSNPN and CDR2 as SVGIG (reference sequence). The CDR3 runs 17 residues. V lost 2 bases, J lost 0 bases, and 8 bases stayed unmatched. CDR3: CAWSPGGGNSNTGELFF. CDR3 in DNA: TGTGCCTGGAGTCCGGGCGGGGGGAATTCGAACACCGGGGAGCTGTTTTTT.

CDR3 sequence reads: CASSQVPISTGTGNTIYF. The CDR3 DNA reads TGCGCCAGCAGCCAAGTACCAATTTCGACGGGTACGGGAAACACCATATATTTT. This chain joins TRBV4-3 and TRBJ1-3; D ambiguous. CDR3 length: 18 residues. Germline CDR1 reads LGHNA; CDR2 reads YSLEER. V was pared by 1 base and J by 4 bases, with 20 bases between.

This clone was seen once. The chain uses TRBV20-1 and TRBJ2-5; D not certain. There are 11 residues in the CDR3. Germline loops: CDR1 DFQATT, CDR2 SNEGSKA (reference sequence). The V end was cut by 3 bases, the J end by 5 bases, with 7 bases between. The CDR3 DNA reads as TGCAGTGCTAGGCCAGTCGAGACCCAGTACTTC. This codes for CSARPVETQYF.

This chain joins TRBV2 and TRBJ1-1, with D unclear. Trimming took 3 bases from V and 4 from J, leaving 12 bases between them. Germline V gene data show CDR1 as SNHLY and CDR2 as FYNNEI. The CDR3 runs to 14 residues. CDR3 loop: CASSDGREVTEAFF. Written as DNA, the CDR3 is TGTGCCAGCAGTGACGGGCGGGAGGTCACTGAAGCTTTCTTT.

The V call is TRBV7-8, the J call TRBJ1-1; possibly TRBD1 for D (5 bases). The CDR3 spans 14 residues. Trimming removed 6 bases from V and 0 bases from J, with 11 bases in between. CDR1 SGHVS and CDR2 FQNEAQ come from the germline V gene. The chain's CDR3 is CASRGLPLNTEAFF. The DNA of the CDR3 is TGTGCCAGCAGGGGACTCCCTCTGAACACTGAAGCTTTCTTT.

This clone was seen once. The CDR3 is CASSNPDGQGTNYGYTF. CDR3 bases: TGTGCCAGCAGCAACCCTGATGGACAGGGAACTAACTATGGCTACACCTTC. This chain uses TRBV5-4 with TRBJ1-2; 8 bases are a match to TRBD1. The CDR3 spans 17 residues. Looked up from germline, CDR1 is SGHNT and CDR2 is YYREEE (reference sequence). Unmatched junction bases numbered 11, after V lost 4 bases and J lost 0 bases.

The chain couples TRBV11-2 to TRBJ2-7, with 9 nucleotides matching TRBD2. The germline V gene encodes CDR1 SGHAT and CDR2 FQNNGV. V dropped 2 bases and J dropped 2; count of bases not matched to a gene: 7. The CDR3 length is 16 residues. CDR3 nucleotide sequence: TGTGCCAGCAGCTTACCCGGCGGGGGGGCTGCCTACGAGCAGTACTTC. Protein: CASSLPGGGAAYEQYF.

Details on this clone: Other DNA sequences in the sample encode the same CDR3. The chain employs TRBV7-9 and TRBJ1-3; D unclear. Trimming cost V 2 bases and J 4 bases, with 3 bases left between them. The germline V gene has CDR1 SEHNR and CDR2 FQNEAQ (reference sequence). The CDR3 runs 12 residues. CDR3 protein: CASSLSGNTIYF. DNA for the CDR3: TGTGCCAGCAGCTTATCGGGAAACACCATATATTTT.

The chain recombines TRBV2 with TRBJ1-5, with D possibly being TRBD1 (5 bases). The CDR3 spans 15 residues. CDR1 is SNHLY, CDR2 FYNNEI, per germline. V lost 3 bases to trimming and J lost 7 bases, with 16 bases between them. CDR3 DNA: TGTGCCAGCAGTGACAGGCCCCCGCAGGGACAGCCCCAGCATTTT. The encoded protein is CASSDRPPQGQPQHF.

This CDR3 is CASSMGQSSYGYTF. DNA of the CDR3: TGTGCCAGTAGTATGGGACAGAGTTCCTATGGCTACACCTTC. V is TRBV19 and J is TRBJ1-2; 7 nucleotides line up with TRBD1. With 3 bases clipped from V and 4 bases from J, the junction kept 5 bases outside the gene matches. This CDR3 comprises 14 residues. Germline V gene sequence: CDR1 LNHDA, CDR2 SQIVND (reference sequence).

The chain uses TRBV7-9 and TRBJ1-1, with D uncertain. The germline gives CDR1 SEHNR, CDR2 FQNEAQ (reference sequence). The CDR3 has 16 amino acids. Between the trimmed V and J ends, which lost 4 bases and 1 base, there was a span of 16 bases. The CDR3 spells CASSYPREGPNTEAFF. The CDR3 nucleotides are TGTGCCAGCAGCTACCCCCGAGAGGGCCCGAACACTGAAGCTTTCTTT.

This clone came up once. The chain carries TRBV4-1 and TRBJ1-2; D might be TRBD1 (6 bases). V lost 4 bases to trimming and J lost 4 bases, with 16 bases between them. The CDR3 has 15 amino acids. Germline CDR1 and CDR2: MGHRA and YSYEKL. CDR3 loop: CASSPSPGGLYGYTF. The CDR3 DNA reads TGCGCCAGCAGCCCCTCACCCGGGGGGCTCTATGGCTACACCTTC.

This sequence joins TRBV9 and TRBJ2-2; the match to TRBD1 covers 8 bases. The V gene end was trimmed by 7 bases and the J gene end by 3 bases; junction bases not matched to a gene: 8. Germline CDR1 reads SGDLS; CDR2 reads YYNGEE. This CDR3 contains 15 residues. CDR3 sequence: CASGGQASDTGELFF. DNA of the CDR3: TGTGCCAGCGGGGGACAGGCTTCAGACACCGGGGAGCTGTTTTTT.

The chain employs TRBV11-2 and TRBJ1-3; D unresolved. V gave up 1 base and J gave up 7 bases, with 5 bases separating them. The length of the CDR3 is 12 residues. The V gene's germline CDR1 is SGHAT and CDR2 FQNNGV. CDR3 sequence (DNA): TGTGCCAGCAGCTTAGGTAGCAACACCATATATTTT. Translation gives CASSLGSNTIYF.

This rearrangement joins TRBV4-1 to TRBJ2-7, with D perhaps TRBD2 (6 bases). The CDR3 length is 15 residues. The V end lost 1 base, the J end lost 3 bases, and 13 bases lay between the germline ends. Germline-derived CDR1 and CDR2 are MGHRA and YSYEKL. The CDR3 region has the DNA TGCGCCAGCAGCCAAGTCTGGGAGGTGGACTACGAGCAGTACTTC. This codes for CASSQVWEVDYEQYF.

This clone was seen a handful of times. The V and J genes are TRBV19 and TRBJ2-7; 7 bases fit TRBD2. The V and J ends lost 1 base and 1 base, in that order; junction bases with no gene match: 16. Germline V gives CDR1 LNHDA, CDR2 SQIVND (reference sequence). The CDR3 has 19 amino acids. The CDR3 DNA reads as TGTGCCAGTAGTATAGGGGCAGGGAGGGTGAAATTTCGTTCCTACGAGCAGTACTTC. Translation gives CASSIGAGRVKFRSYEQYF.

The V and J genes are TRBV19 and TRBJ1-2; 7 bases agree with TRBD1. The germline V gene encodes CDR1 LNHDA and CDR2 SQIVND (reference sequence). Trimming took 4 bases from V and 2 from J; bases not matched to a gene: 7. The CDR3 runs to 15 residues. For the CDR3, the DNA is TGTGCCAGTAGTAAGGGACAGCAGCGCAACTATGGCTACACCTTC. Protein: CASSKGQQRNYGYTF. The full variable domain, rest sourced from reference TRBV19 and TRBJ1-2, is DGGITQSPKYLFRKEGQNVTLSCEQNLNHDAMYWYRQDPGQGLRLIYYSQIVNDFQKGDIAEGYSVSREKKESFPLTVTSAQKNPTAFYLCASSKGQQRNYGYTFGSGTRLTVV.

Notes on this clone: Additional DNA sequences in this sample encode the identical CDR3. J is TRBJ2-5 and V is TRBV5-1; D is unresolved. There are 14 residues in the CDR3. Germline V gene sequence: CDR1 SGHRS, CDR2 YFSETQ. V dropped 0 bases and J dropped 0 bases, with 6 bases sitting between them. For the CDR3, the DNA is TGCGCCAGCAGCTTGGATCTCTACCAAGAGACCCAGTACTTC. The encoded protein is CASSLDLYQETQYF.